This entry lists 25 T cell receptor beta chains sequenced from one sample in a study of breast tumors, draining lymph nodes, adjacent tissues. Samples came from axillary lymph nodes draining the breast cancer. TCRdb reprocessed the multiplex PCR reads with MiXCR, giving one entry per CDR3 protein. Of under 350,000 distinct CDR3 sequences listed, over 30% are singletons. The sequenced material came from axillary lymph node tissue. These receptors were obtained from a female donor with breast cancer. Some clones in this sample may be carry-over from other donors' samples.

The chain employs TRBV3-1 and TRBJ2-1; 12 nucleotides line up with TRBD1. This CDR3 has 15 amino acids. V was pared by 4 bases and J by 5 bases, with 3 bases of the junction left unmatched. Germline-derived CDR1 and CDR2 are LGHDT and YNNKEL (reference sequence). CDR3 region: CASSLGDRGHNEQFF. In DNA, the CDR3 is TGTGCCAGCAGCCTAGGGGACAGGGGGCACAATGAGCAGTTCTTC.

This clonotype was detected ten times or more. The genes are TRBV19 and TRBJ1-5; D gene ambiguous. Germline lookup yields CDR1 LNHDA and CDR2 SQIVND (reference sequence). The CDR3 runs to 13 residues. Trimming stripped 3 bases from V and 3 bases from J, with 6 bases between. The CDR3 region has the DNA TGTGCCAGTAGTATTTGGGTCAATCAGCCCCAGCATTTT. This sequence encodes CASSIWVNQPQHF.

With regard to this clonotype: With a much larger clone just one base away, this may be a read error. The chain uses TRBV11-3 and TRBJ2-5; the D gene could be TRBD1 or TRBD2 (5 bases each). V was trimmed by 5 bases and J by 7 bases, leaving 14 bases between them. CDR3 size: 13 residues. CDR1 is SGHNT, CDR2 YENEEA, per germline. The CDR3, as DNA: TGTGCCAGCAGCCAAACTAGAGGGGCGACCCAGTACTTC. It yields the protein CASSQTRGATQYF.

This clonotype was counted only a few times. This could be a read error, since a much larger clone is one nucleotide away. J is TRBJ1-2 and V is TRBV20-1; possibly TRBD1 for D (5 bases). CDR3 length: 12 residues. Germline assignment: CDR1 DFQATT and CDR2 SNEGSKA (reference sequence). CDR3 nucleotide sequence: TGCAGTGCTAGAGATCGGGGGAGCGGCTCCACCTTC. This codes for CSARDRGSGSTF.

Remarks on this clonotype: This may be a read error: a much more frequent sequence differs by one nucleotide. This chain connects TRBV6-1 to TRBJ2-1; D might be TRBD1 (5 bases). CDR1 MNHNS and CDR2 SASEGT come from the germline V gene. This CDR3 contains 12 residues. The CDR3 protein is CATTKGRYEQFF. In DNA, the CDR3 is TGTGCTACAACCAAGGGGCGGTACGAGCAGTTCTTC.

This clonotype was seen ten or more times. The rearrangement uses TRBV7-6 and TRBJ2-2, with D possibly being TRBD2 (5 bases). Germline CDR1 and CDR2: SGHVS and FNYEAQ. The CDR3 contains 13 residues. V lost 4 bases to trimming and J lost 7 bases, with 10 bases between them. The CDR3 nucleotides read TGTGCCAGCAGCTGGCGCGGAGGCGGGGAGCTGTTTTTT. Encoded protein: CASSWRGGGELFF.

Notes on this clonotype: A read error may explain this, as a much larger clone is one base away. The chain uses TRBV7-9 and TRBJ2-5; 8 bases align to TRBD2. The CDR3 extends over 15 amino acids. Germline V CDR1 and CDR2: SEHNR, FQNEAQ (reference sequence). The CDR3 is CASRGGRPIQETQHF. In DNA form, the CDR3 reads TGTGCCAGCAGGGGCGGGAGGCCAATCCAAGAGACCCAGCACTTC. The complete variable domain, with remaining parts taken from reference TRBV7-9 and TRBJ2-5, reads DTGVSQNPRHKITKRGQNVTFRCDPISEHNRLYWYRQTLGQGPEFLTYFQNEAQLEKSRLLSDRFSAERPKGSFSTLEIQRTEQGDSAMYLCASRGGRPIQETQHFGPGTRLLVL.

This clonotype was seen ten or more times. V and J are TRBV5-1 and TRBJ2-1; D is unclear. Deletions cut 1 base from V and 6 bases from J, with 14 bases between. The CDR3 length is 15 residues. Germline lookup yields CDR1 SGHRS and CDR2 YFSETQ. This chain's CDR3 is CASSLYGYRSNEQFF. CDR3 nucleotides: TGCGCCAGCAGCTTGTATGGGTACCGCTCCAATGAGCAGTTCTTC.

This clonotype came up many times. The chain couples TRBV19 to TRBJ1-2; maybe TRBD1 (6 bases). Germline values: CDR1 LNHDA, CDR2 SQIVND (reference sequence). This CDR3 is 14 amino acids long. V was clipped by 8 bases and J by 4 bases, with 17 bases between them. The DNA for the CDR3 is TGTGCCAGTGGACGGACAGTCCCGACCTATGGCTACACCTTC. It is translated as CASGRTVPTYGYTF.

This sequence joins TRBV3-1 and TRBJ1-4; the D gene is possibly TRBD1 (6 bases). Between the trimmed V and J ends, which lost 2 bases and 2 bases, there was a span of 9 bases. CDR1 is LGHDT and CDR2 is YNNKEL in the germline V gene (reference sequence). The CDR3 contains 15 residues. The CDR3 coding sequence is TGTGCCAGCAGCCAAAAAGGACAGACTAATGAAAAACTGTTTTTT. This translates into CASSQKGQTNEKLFF.

This clonotype occurred many times. V usage is TRBV29-1 and J usage is TRBJ2-1, with TRBD2 identical over 11 bases. Looked up from germline, CDR1 is SQVTM and CDR2 is ANQGSEA. The junction had 9 bases not matched to a gene; V was cut back by 7 bases and J by 10 bases. This CDR3 has 13 amino acids. The CDR3 loop reads CSERLAGTGEQFF. The CDR3, as DNA: TGCAGCGAACGACTAGCGGGGACAGGGGAGCAGTTCTTC.

This clonotype was observed many times. CDR3 region: CSARGDRRGTSGSRGQFF. Here the CDR3 DNA reads TGCAGTGCTAGAGGGGACCGTCGAGGGACTAGCGGGAGCCGGGGGCAGTTCTTC. This chain joins TRBV20-1 and TRBJ2-1, with 14 bases aligning to TRBD2. The trim removed 1 base at V and 12 bases at J, leaving 17 bases unmatched. Per the germline V gene, CDR1 is DFQATT and CDR2 is SNEGSKA (reference sequence). The CDR3 is 18 amino acids.

About this clonotype itself: A read error is possible here, since a much larger clone lies one base away. CDR3 amino acids: CASSSSSGRAGEQLF. CDR3 DNA: TGTGCCAGCAGCTCCTCTAGCGGGAGGGCCGGTGAGCAGCTCTTC. The chain uses TRBV7-3 and TRBJ2-1, with 12 positions matching TRBD2. In germline, CDR1 is SGHTA, CDR2 FQGTGA. This CDR3 region has 15 residues.

The gene calls are TRBV11-3 and TRBJ2-1; TRBD2 matches at 9 bases. The CDR3 sequence is 19 residues long. The germline CDR1 and CDR2 sequences are SGHNT and YENEEA. V gave up 1 base and J gave up 5 bases; unmatched junction bases: 15. The CDR3 DNA reads as TGTGCCAGCAGCTTAGTTTTAAGCTTGACTAGCGGAAGGGACAATGAGCAGTTCTTC. Amino acids: CASSLVLSLTSGRDNEQFF.

About this clonotype: With a much larger clone just one base away, this may be a read error. V is TRBV6-5 and J is TRBJ2-2; D possibly corresponds to TRBD1 (6 bases). V lost 6 bases, J lost 5 bases, and 10 bases lay in between. Germline V gene data show CDR1 as MNHEY and CDR2 as SVGAGI. CDR3 length: 13 amino acids. For the CDR3, the DNA is TGTGCCAGCAGGCACAGGGTTACCGGGGAGCTGTTTTTT. The encoded protein is CASRHRVTGELFF.

Notes on this clonotype: The junction and the germline gene differ at one end; a read error may be behind it. J is TRBJ2-5 and V is TRBV2, with D unresolved. The V gene's germline CDR1 is SNHLY and CDR2 FYNNEI. The CDR3 spans 10 residues. CDR3 coding DNA: TGTGCCAGCAGTGAAGAGACCCAGGACTTC. Protein sequence: CASSEETQDF.

This clonotype was counted many times. Germline is not matched at one junction end, which may reflect a read error. The rearrangement uses TRBV7-7 and TRBJ2-5, with TRBD2 matching 8 bases. This CDR3 spans 16 amino acids. CDR1 and CDR2 from the germline V gene are SSHAT and FNYEAQ (reference sequence). This CDR3 reads CASSLAGGGRKETQYF. The CDR3 DNA sequence: TGTGCTAGCAGCTTGGCCGGGGGGGGCCGCAAAGAGACCCAGTACTTC.

Concerning this clonotype itself: Mismatch with germline at one junction end may stem from a read error. V is TRBV7-9 and J is TRBJ1-2; no definite D call. Germline V CDR1 and CDR2: SEHNR, FQNEAQ (reference sequence). This CDR3 is built from 11 residues. The CDR3 DNA reads as TGTGCCAGCAGCTTAGGGGTGGGCTACATCTTC. It encodes CASSLGVGYIF.

This clonotype was detected many times. An end of the junction differs from the germline gene, which may be a read error. The genes are TRBV5-1 and TRBJ2-1, with 8 bases lining up with TRBD2. CDR1 is SGHRS and CDR2 is YFSETQ in the germline V gene. The CDR3 extends over 14 amino acids. The chain's CDR3 is CASSLGLAGNEQFF. CDR3 bases: TGTGCCAGCAGCCTAGGACTAGCTGGGAATGAGCAGTTCTTC.

Concerning this clonotype itself: It may be a read error: a sequence one base away is much more abundant. The CDR3 DNA follows: TGTGCCAGCAGTGACGGCGGGGGGCCATCCTACAATGAGCAGTTCTTC. It codes for CASSDGGGPSYNEQFF. This sequence joins TRBV6-1 and TRBJ2-1; 8 bases are a match to TRBD2. Germline CDR1 and CDR2: MNHNS and SASEGT. The J segment lost 1 base and the V segment lost 3 bases, leaving 5 bases of the junction unmatched. This CDR3 is built from 16 residues.

This clonotype came up many times. The CDR3 DNA follows: TGTGCCAGCAGCTTAGGGTGGGAGGCGGGCCGGGCCTACAATGAGCAGTTCTTC. Translation: CASSLGWEAGRAYNEQFF. The V and J genes are TRBV7-3 and TRBJ2-1, with D possibly being TRBD2 (6 bases). Trimming shortened V by 2 bases and J by 2 bases, and 19 bases separated the two germline ends. CDR3 length equals 18 residues. The germline gives CDR1 SGHTA, CDR2 FQGTGA.

The CDR3 nucleotides are TGTGCCAGCAGTCCCCAACAGGGGAATTTACGGGGCTACGAGCAGTACTTC. Amino acid sequence: CASSPQQGNLRGYEQYF. V is TRBV6-2 or TRBV6-3 and J is TRBJ2-7, with 7 bases matching TRBD1. J gave up 3 bases and V 5 bases, and 16 bases lay outside the gene matches. Germline lookup yields CDR1 MNHEY and CDR2 SVGEGT. The CDR3 spans 17 residues.

The J gene is TRBJ1-5, the V gene TRBV19, with D tentatively TRBD1 (5 bases). The ends were cut back, 2 bases at V and 11 bases at J, with 16 bases in the middle. CDR3 length equals 14 residues. Germline values: CDR1 LNHDA, CDR2 SQIVND (reference sequence). CDR3 amino acids: CASSISGGQETQHF. CDR3 nucleotide sequence: TGTGCCAGTAGTATAAGCGGGGGTCAAGAGACCCAGCATTTT.

The CDR3 loop is CASSQDYLGVGQFF. The CDR3, as DNA: TGTGCCAGCAGCCAAGATTATCTGGGAGTGGGGCAGTTCTTC. V is TRBV3-1 and J is TRBJ2-1, with a possible D match to TRBD2 (5 bases). Germline V gene lookup returns CDR1 LGHDT and CDR2 YNNKEL (reference sequence). The ends were cut back, 0 bases at V and 12 bases at J, with 15 bases in the middle. The CDR3 runs to 14 residues.

In this sample, this clonotype turned up many times. The rearrangement links TRBV28 to TRBJ1-6, with no clear D. The CDR3 runs 14 residues. Trimming removed 3 bases at V and 10 bases at J, with 13 bases between. The germline gives CDR1 MDHEN, CDR2 SYDVKM. As DNA, the CDR3 is TGTGCCAGCAGTTTTCACAGTGAGGCATCACCCCTCCACTTT. Its translation is CASSFHSEASPLHF.